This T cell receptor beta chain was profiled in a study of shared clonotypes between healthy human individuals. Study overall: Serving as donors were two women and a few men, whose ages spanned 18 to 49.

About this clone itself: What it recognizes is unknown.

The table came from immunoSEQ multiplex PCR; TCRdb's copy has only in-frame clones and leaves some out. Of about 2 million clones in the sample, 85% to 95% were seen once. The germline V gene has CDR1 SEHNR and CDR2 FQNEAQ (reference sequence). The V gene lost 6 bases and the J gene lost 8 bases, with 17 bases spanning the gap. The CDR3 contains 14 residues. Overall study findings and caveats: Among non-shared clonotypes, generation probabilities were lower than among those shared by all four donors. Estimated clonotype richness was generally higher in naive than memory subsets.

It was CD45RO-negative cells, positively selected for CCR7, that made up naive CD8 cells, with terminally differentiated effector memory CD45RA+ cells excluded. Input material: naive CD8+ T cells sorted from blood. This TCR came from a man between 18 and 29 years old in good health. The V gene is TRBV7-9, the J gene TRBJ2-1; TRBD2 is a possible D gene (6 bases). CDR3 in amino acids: CASREGPSSDEQFF. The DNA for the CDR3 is TGTGCCAGCAGGGAGGGCCCTTCGAGCGATGAGCAGTTCTTC.